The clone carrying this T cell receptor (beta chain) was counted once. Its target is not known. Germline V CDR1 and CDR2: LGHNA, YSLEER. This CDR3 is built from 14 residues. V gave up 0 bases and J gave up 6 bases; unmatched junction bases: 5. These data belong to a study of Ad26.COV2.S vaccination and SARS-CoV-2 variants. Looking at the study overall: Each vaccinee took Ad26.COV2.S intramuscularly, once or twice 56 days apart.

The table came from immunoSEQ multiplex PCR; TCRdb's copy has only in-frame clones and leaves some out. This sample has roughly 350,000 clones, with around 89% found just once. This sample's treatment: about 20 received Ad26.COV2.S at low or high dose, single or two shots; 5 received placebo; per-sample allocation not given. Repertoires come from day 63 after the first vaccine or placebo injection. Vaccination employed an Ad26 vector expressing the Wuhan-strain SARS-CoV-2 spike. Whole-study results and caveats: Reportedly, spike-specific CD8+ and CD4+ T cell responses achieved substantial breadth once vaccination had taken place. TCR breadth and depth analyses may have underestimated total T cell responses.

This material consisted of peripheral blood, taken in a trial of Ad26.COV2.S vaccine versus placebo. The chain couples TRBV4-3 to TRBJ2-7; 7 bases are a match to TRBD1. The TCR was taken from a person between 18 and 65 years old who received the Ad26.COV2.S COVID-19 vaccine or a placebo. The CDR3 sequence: CASSQDDRAREQYF. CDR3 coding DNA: TGCGCCAGCAGCCAAGATGACAGGGCTCGCGAGCAGTACTTC.